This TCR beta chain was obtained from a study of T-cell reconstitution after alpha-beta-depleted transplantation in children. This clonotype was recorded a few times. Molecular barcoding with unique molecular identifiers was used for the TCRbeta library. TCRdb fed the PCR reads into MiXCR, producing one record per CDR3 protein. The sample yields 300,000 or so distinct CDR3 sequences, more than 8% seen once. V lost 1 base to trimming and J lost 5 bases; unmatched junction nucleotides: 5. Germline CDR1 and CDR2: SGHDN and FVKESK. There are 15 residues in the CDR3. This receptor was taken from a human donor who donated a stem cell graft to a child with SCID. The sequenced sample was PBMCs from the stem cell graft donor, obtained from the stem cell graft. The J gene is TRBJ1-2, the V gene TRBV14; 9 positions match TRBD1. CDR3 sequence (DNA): TGTGCCAGCAGCCAAGTTGGGACAGGGCAATATGGCTACACCTTC. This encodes CASSQVGTGQYGYTF.